The rows below give T cell receptor beta chains drawn from one sample of a study of T cells expressing NK-cell markers. From the 5' RACE reads, TCRdb lists one entry per CDR3 protein and no DNA. This sample's table has roughly 170,000 distinct CDR3 sequences. Sequencing was done on a sample of blood T cells: a sorted CD56 or NKG2C T cell subset, CD4+ or CD8+ T cells, or bulk PBMC T cells (not recorded which). These receptors all come from a woman between 18 and 75 years old in good health. Each CDR3 is given with its conserved first and last residue. Clone size, where shown, is once, few, many, or a class for clones that have expanded.

j_call,clone_size,v_call,cdr3_aa
TRBJ1-5,-,TRBV3-1,CASSLGTEPQHF
TRBJ2-1,-,TRBV18,CASSPGGLAGGTSYNEQFF
TRBJ2-7,-,TRBV2,CASKGAGSYEQYF
TRBJ2-1,-,TRBV12-5,CASGAAYNEQFF
TRBJ1-2,-,TRBV5-1,CASSLKSGVYGYTF
TRBJ2-6,-,TRBV12-3/TRBV12-4,CASSPLRDDFSGANVLTF
TRBJ2-3,-,TRBV5-1,CASSRAGREDTQYF
TRBJ1-1,-,TRBV29-1,CSVVAGRGTEAFF
TRBJ2-1,-,TRBV7-9,CASSYPADSYNEQFF
TRBJ2-7,-,TRBV5-1,CASSESSYEQYF
TRBJ2-7,-,TRBV7-7,CASSPDWESYEQYF
TRBJ2-1,-,TRBV27,CASSPSPYNEQFF
TRBJ1-1,-,TRBV20-1,CSAPIQWSTEAFF
TRBJ2-7,-,TRBV30,CAWSVQGTGGREQYF
TRBJ1-2,-,TRBV28,CASRTGQASYGYTF
TRBJ1-4,-,TRBV24-1,CATSDPQGAGEKLFF
TRBJ2-7,-,TRBV7-9,CASSLTSDRVVLYEQYF
TRBJ1-2,-,TRBV7-9,CASSLGDRLNYGYTF
TRBJ2-7,-,TRBV27,CASRSLAGGLYEQYF
TRBJ2-7,-,TRBV9,CASSVQGGEYEQYF
TRBJ1-2,-,TRBV5-1,CASSFAIGGDGYTF
TRBJ2-7,-,TRBV7-8,CASSLRDSRATYEQYF
TRBJ1-5,-,TRBV5-1,CASSLVAGLDQPQHF
TRBJ1-5,-,TRBV5-1,CASSLDGVGQPQHF
TRBJ1-4,medium-sized,TRBV5-1,CASSLAGATNEKLFF
TRBJ2-1,-,TRBV2,CASIIAGAPYNEQFF
TRBJ2-1,-,TRBV11-3,CASSSGLAARNEQFF
TRBJ2-3,-,TRBV5-6,CASNAGARSDTDTQYF
TRBJ2-5,-,TRBV7-2,CASSLAPGLAVF
TRBJ2-6,-,TRBV12-3/TRBV12-4,CASSPRGSASGANVLTF
TRBJ1-6,-,TRBV6-2/TRBV6-3,CASSYFGQGNSPLHF
TRBJ2-4,-,TRBV5-1,CASSSAPGQLAKNIQYF
TRBJ2-3,-,TRBV2,CASNSRGPDTQYF
TRBJ2-1,-,TRBV7-6,CASSLLGQFYNEQFF
TRBJ2-5,-,TRBV11-2,CASSPGTAETQYF
TRBJ2-3,-,TRBV27,CASSLRGTSTGTDTQYF
TRBJ1-1,-,TRBV2,CASSYGEGKAFF
TRBJ2-1,-,TRBV5-1,CASSLAVQGAYNEQFF
TRBJ2-1,-,TRBV5-1,CASSFMRPPGDEQFF
TRBJ1-3,-,TRBV6-1,CASSVQGKAPIYF
TRBJ2-5,-,TRBV20-1,CSASPAGGPVETQYF
TRBJ2-2,-,TRBV5-1,CASSLAYRGQTGELFF
TRBJ2-7,-,TRBV5-1,CASSPTSGSFYEQYF
TRBJ2-3,-,TRBV20-1,CSASGGKDTQYF
TRBJ2-3,-,TRBV7-3,CASSLSRTSRGAAPVMGYF
TRBJ2-2,-,TRBV20-1,CSARETSGNTGELFF
TRBJ1-1,-,TRBV20-1,CSARSTETNTEAFF
TRBJ1-6,-,TRBV5-1,CASSPGTGVNSPLHF
TRBJ2-5,-,TRBV5-1,CASSFAQEGETQYF
TRBJ2-1,-,TRBV3-1,CASSQELLVQGLAGVNEQFF
TRBJ2-2,-,TRBV11-2,CASSFETRNTGELFF
TRBJ2-2,-,TRBV6-5,CASSYLRGGANTGELFF
TRBJ2-1,-,TRBV12-3/TRBV12-4,CASSLGTGGVNEQFF
TRBJ1-5,-,TRBV6-5,CASSYSNGGNQPQHF
TRBJ2-5,-,TRBV12-3/TRBV12-4,CASKPGGSGGAETQYF
TRBJ1-2,-,TRBV24-1,CAPWRGETMGYTF
TRBJ1-4,-,TRBV5-1,CASRSTPGEKLFF